The 14 T cell receptor beta chains below come from one sample, sequenced in a study of early T cells in non-severe SARS-CoV-2 infection. TCRdb used MiXCR to reprocess the 5' RACE reads, holding one entry per CDR3 protein. This table has around 82,000 distinct CDR3 sequences, over 9% appearing once. Sequenced: whole blood. Receptors were obtained from an adult who was a healthcare worker with PCR-confirmed SARS-CoV-2 infection or an uninfected control (not recorded which).

The chain carries TRBV5-5 and TRBJ2-7; perhaps TRBD1 as D (5 bases). V shed 5 bases and J shed 4 bases, with 10 bases lying between them. Germline V gene sequence: CDR1 SGHKS, CDR2 YYEKEE (reference sequence). The CDR3 is made up of 12 amino acids. CDR3 DNA sequence: TGTGCCAGCAGTCCGACAGATTACGAGCAGTACTTC. This encodes CASSPTDYEQYF.

This clonotype was detected many times. J is TRBJ2-2 and V is TRBV6-5, with 8 nucleotides matching TRBD2. The junction had 6 bases not matched to a gene; V was cut back by 6 bases and J by 3 bases. Germline lookup yields CDR1 MNHEY and CDR2 SVGAGI. The CDR3 covers 15 residues. The CDR3 sequence is CASRAGTRDTGELFF. The DNA for the CDR3 is TGTGCCAGCAGGGCCGGGACTAGGGACACCGGGGAGCTGTTTTTT.

The chain employs TRBV6-1 and TRBJ2-5; D remains ambiguous. There are 12 residues in the CDR3. Trimming cost V 4 bases and J 5 bases, with 8 bases left between them. From germline, CDR1 is MNHNS and CDR2 SASEGT. The CDR3 loop is CASSATRETQYF. For the CDR3, the DNA is TGTGCCAGCAGTGCCACTCGGGAGACCCAGTACTTC.

This clonotype was detected only a few times. The gene calls are TRBV5-6 and TRBJ2-1; no reliable D call. Germline V gene data show CDR1 as SGHDT and CDR2 as YYEEEE. There are 15 residues in the CDR3. The ends were cut back, 0 bases at V and 2 bases at J, with 9 bases in the middle. The CDR3 reads CASSLGSETYNEQFF. CDR3 DNA: TGTGCCAGCAGCTTGGGGAGTGAGACCTACAATGAGCAGTTCTTC.

The V call is TRBV7-2, the J call TRBJ2-5; D may correspond to TRBD1 or TRBD2 (5 bases each). The CDR3 consists of 13 residues. From germline, CDR1 is SGHTA and CDR2 FQGNSA. V was pared by 2 bases and J by 6 bases, with 10 bases between. The CDR3 region has the DNA TGTGCCAGCAGCTTAACGCCGGGGCAGACCCAGTACTTC. It specifies CASSLTPGQTQYF.

This clonotype was seen only a few times. The V gene is TRBV6-5, the J gene TRBJ2-2; the match to TRBD1 covers 7 bases. Germline V lookup: CDR1 MNHEY, CDR2 SVGAGI. There are 15 residues in the CDR3. Trimming at V came to 0 bases and at J to 7 bases, leaving 5 bases not matched to a gene. The CDR3 coding sequence is TGTGCCAGCAGTTACTCACAGGGGCGTAGCGGGGAGCTGTTTTTT. Translating gives CASSYSQGRSGELFF.

This clonotype was seen repeatedly, ten times or more. The V and J genes are TRBV10-3 and TRBJ1-4; D is unclear. Trimming removed 5 bases at V and 0 bases at J, with 13 bases between. Germline CDR1 is ENHRY and CDR2 is SYGVKD. The CDR3 is 16 amino acids. The CDR3 loop reads CAISTDQPATNEKLFF. CDR3 sequence (DNA): TGTGCCATCAGTACAGACCAGCCAGCAACTAATGAAAAACTGTTTTTT.

This clonotype was counted a few times. This chain joins TRBV27 and TRBJ2-3; D is tentatively TRBD1 or TRBD2 (5 bases each). This CDR3 has 16 residues. Trimming pared 6 bases from V and 5 bases from J, leaving 21 bases between. Per germline, CDR1 MNHEY and CDR2 SMNVEV (reference sequence). The CDR3 sequence: CASSSPRAGLGDTQYF. The CDR3 nucleotides read TGTGCCAGCAGCTCTCCGAGGGCAGGGTTGGGAGATACGCAGTATTTT.

Only a few counts were recorded for this clonotype. The chain employs TRBV7-6 and TRBJ1-6; possible D gene TRBD1, 6 bases. This CDR3 is built from 15 residues. V was pared by 1 base and J by 8 bases, with 12 bases between. Germline V gives CDR1 SGHVS, CDR2 FNYEAQ. CDR3: CASSLGGQSHSPLHF. Here the CDR3 DNA reads TGTGCCAGCAGCTTAGGTGGACAGAGCCATTCACCCCTCCACTTT.

This chain uses TRBV5-1 with TRBJ1-1; D ambiguous. CDR3 length: 14 residues. Germline V gene sequence: CDR1 SGHRS, CDR2 YFSETQ. Trimming took off 2 bases at V and 3 bases at J, with 11 bases between the two ends. The CDR3 bases are TGCGCCAGCAGCTTTATAGGTCGCGACACTGAAGCTTTCTTT. Its protein product is CASSFIGRDTEAFF. Drawing the rest from reference TRBV5-1 and TRBJ1-1, the complete variable domain is KAGVTQTPRYLIKTRGQQVTLSCSPISGHRSVSWYQQTPGQGLQFLFEYFSETQRNKGNFPGRFSGRQFSNSRSEMNVSTLELGDSALYLCASSFIGRDTEAFFGQGTRLTVV.

The CDR3 sequence is CASRGTATDTQYF. As DNA, the CDR3 is TGTGCCAGCAGAGGAACCGCCACAGATACGCAGTATTTT. The J gene is TRBJ2-3, the V gene TRBV6-1; D not certain. Germline lookup yields CDR1 MNHNS and CDR2 SASEGT. Trimming stripped 6 bases from V and 2 bases from J, with 9 bases between. The CDR3 runs to 13 residues.

The chain employs TRBV7-2 and TRBJ1-6; the D gene is possibly TRBD1 (6 bases). V lost 5 bases to trimming and J lost 10 bases, with 15 bases between them. The CDR3 sequence is 14 residues long. The germline CDR1 and CDR2 sequences are SGHTA and FQGNSA. CDR3 in amino acids: CASSNYREESPLHF. The CDR3 DNA reads as TGTGCCAGCAGCAATTACAGGGAAGAATCACCCCTCCACTTT.

This clonotype was seen a handful of times. The CDR3 protein is CSVRTGASDTQYF. The CDR3 DNA reads TGCAGCGTACGGACAGGGGCGTCAGATACGCAGTATTTT. J is TRBJ2-3 and V is TRBV29-1, with 9 bases that match TRBD1. The CDR3 is made up of 13 amino acids. Germline trimming cut 6 bases from V and 4 bases from J; bases unmatched to any gene: 5. Germline CDR1 reads SQVTM; CDR2 reads ANQGSEA.

A remark on this clonotype: This sequence may be a read error, since a much larger clone differs from it by one base. The chain couples TRBV29-1 to TRBJ2-1, with 7 bases identical to TRBD1. The V and J ends lost 4 bases and 11 bases, in that order; junction bases with no gene match: 5. The germline V gene encodes CDR1 SQVTM and CDR2 ANQGSEA. The CDR3 has 11 amino acids. Here the CDR3 reads CSVGRQGKQFF. As DNA, the CDR3 is TGCAGCGTTGGGAGACAGGGAAAGCAGTTCTTC.